This T cell receptor beta chain was captured by sequencing in a study of blood T cell repertoires in COVID-19. Across the study: T cells, B-cell-depleted T cells, or PBMCs provided the cDNA or gDNA that served as material.

Original processing notes: By means of reference gene primer amplification, nucleated cell counts were estimated. The repertoire was sequenced with immunoSEQ multiplex PCR; TCRdb's copy has only in-frame clones and lacks some. V and J calls and clone size are as listed in that table; D and trimming were resolved from the DNA. Of approximately 160,000 clones detected, around 84% appear once; the ten largest clones hold nearly 8%. Worth noting for this clone: The junction shows a germline mismatch at one end, possibly a read error.

Cohorts were based on clinical histories the participants reported. The CDR3 is made up of 11 amino acids. Germline V gene data show CDR1 as LGHDT and CDR2 as YNNKEL (reference sequence). This sequence originates from a woman in her fifties or sixties who had recovered from COVID-19. The specimen sequenced was PBMCs or T cells enriched from blood (not recorded which). The chain is built from TRBV3-1 (or the pseudogene TRBV3-2) and TRBJ2-1; 7 bases are a match to TRBD1. CDR3 sequence (DNA): TGTGCCAGCAGCCAAGTGGACAGGCTGGTCTTC. Its translation is CASSQVDRLVF.